This note documents a single TCR beta chain sequence. It was with a sample-barcoded 5' primer and a J-beta primer mix that a second PCR of roughly 7 to 12 cycles was run. Each CDR3 protein is one row after TCRdb ran MiXCR on the 5' RACE reads. The sample shows approximately 320,000 distinct CDR3 sequences, roughly 26% of them seen only once. The data are from a study of blood T cells in healthy people across ages. Sequenced material: blood. The receptor's source is a woman aged 65 to 85 in good health.

The CDR3 DNA follows: TGTGCCAGCAGTTCTCCTAGCGGGGGGAAAGGAGAGACCCAGTACTTC. It yields the protein CASSSPSGGKGETQYF. This rearrangement joins TRBV6-5 to TRBJ2-5, with 11 bases lining up with TRBD2. The germline V gene has CDR1 MNHEY and CDR2 SVGAGI. The CDR3 runs to 16 residues. Unmatched junction bases numbered 8, after V lost 4 bases and J lost 4 bases.